Sequencing of this T cell receptor (beta chain) was carried out in a study of PD-L1 blockade in urothelial cancer listed by TCRdb under 2017. Looking at the study overall: Every patient began therapy in the mid-2010s and was given atezolizumab 1,200 mg intravenously every 3 weeks. Pretreatment tumor samples, along with matched peripheral blood collected serially before and after atezolizumab treatment, underwent TCR sequencing. An ECOG performance status of 0 or 1 was recorded for the patients, and 0 to 3 prior chemotherapy regimens had been received by the patients. Somatic, immune and clinical correlates of response to PD-L1 blockade with atezolizumab in urothelial cancer were the focus of an exploratory multi-omic analysis. Some 30 patients had pretreatment blood TCR-seq, some 24 had at least one posttreatment blood collection, and some 24 had tumor TCR-seq. Durable clinical benefit was defined as a progression-free survival longer than 6 months, and TCR features were additionally tested against progression-free survival and overall survival. A median of about 150,000 T cells and 65,000 to 90,000 unique TCRs was obtained from blood samples, and a median clonality of approximately 0.077 was observed. About nine tenths of the roughly 30 patients were males with bladder-origin urothelial cancer, and about 65% of the roughly 29 reported a prior smoking history. Blood samples were analyzed at 3 weeks after treatment start (second dose) and at 6 weeks after treatment start. Some ten patients reached durable clinical benefit, while about 19 patients did not. Whole exome sequencing and RNA sequencing of pretreatment tumors were performed alongside TCR sequencing in the same patients.

On the study overall, not on this receptor specifically: Patients with durable benefit showed greater expansion of tumor-associated TCR clones in peripheral blood 3 weeks after starting treatment (n ≈ 22, p = 0.022). Improved progression-free and overall survival was associated with having pretreatment peripheral blood TCR clonality below the median. Because the sample size was small (n ≈ 27) and many exploratory analyses were performed, the results are intended to be hypothesis-generating.

To estimate absolute template abundance from read counts, synthetic TCR analog templates were spiked into each PCR. The immunoSEQ assay was used to amplify TCRbeta CDR3 regions from genomic DNA with bias-controlled V and J gene primers. Sequencing of rearranged TCRbeta segments was done at approximately 20X coverage. Concerning the study's data processing: Sequencing errors were corrected by clustering, and CDR3s were annotated against IMGT so that V, D and J genes could be assigned. Only productive TCRbeta rearrangements were used in downstream analyses, excluding out-of-frame or stop-codon sequences. Clonality was computed as one minus Shannon entropy normalized by the log of the number of unique productive sequences. Clones differing between time points or between blood and tumor were identified using Fisher's exact test with Benjamini-Hochberg correction, with an adjusted p below 0.01 applied as the threshold. Not all clones reach the TCRdb copy of this immuneACCESS table, which keeps in-frame sequences only. Checked studies attribute under half of the gap to unresolved V genes and leave the rest unexplained. V and J calls and clone size come straight from that table; D and trimming were deduced from the DNA. The sample table records tens of thousands of clones; approximately 81% of these occur just once. Of the sample, 4.7% falls within the top ten clones.

A total of around 30 patients with locally advanced or metastatic urothelial carcinoma, treated at Memorial Sloan Kettering on a trial protocol, made up the cohort. Peripheral blood mononuclear cells were collected from each patient pretreatment and during treatment, giving between 1 and 8 total time points per patient. The Qiagen DNeasy Blood extraction kit was used to purify genomic DNA from total PBMCs and tumor samples. PBMCs were collected pretreatment and during treatment, and were isolated and stored as previously described. Points on this clone: What antigen it recognizes has not been identified. Within one base of it there is no much larger clone, and no base qualities were kept.

Measured from the cysteine to the phenylalanine, the CDR3 is 13 residues long. Solely the CDR3 DNA is kept, with 39 bases framed from the first base. The germline V gene provides CDR1 SNHLY and CDR2 FYNNEI. Between the V and J ends, shortened by 7 bases and 5 bases respectively, the junction contains 12 bases. The rearrangement joined TRBV2 to TRBJ2-4, and possibly TRBD2, on 5 matching bases. The clonotype originates from a man in his 70s with urothelial cancer. Here the sequenced sample was PBMCs, taken around atezolizumab (anti-PD-L1) treatment. The CDR3 protein: CASTLRAQNIQYF. The DNA sequence follows: TGTGCCAGCACCCTGAGGGCTCAAAACATTCAGTACTTC.